These 19 T cell receptor beta chains were all obtained from the same sample, sequenced in a study of blood T cell repertoires in COVID-19 (dated by TCRdb to about 2020). Library preparation was by the immunoSEQ multiplex PCR assay. TCRdb mirrors the immuneACCESS table, restricted to in-frame sequences. Some clones are absent from its copies; in checked studies, under half trace to an unresolved V gene, and the reason for the others is unknown. Counted in this sample were around 140,000 clones; roughly 86% of them appeared once. Less than 0.95% of the sample is taken by the ten largest. The sequencing input was peripheral blood. These receptors all come from a woman between 50 and 59 years old with acute or convalescent COVID-19.

The chain joins TRBV9 to TRBJ2-7, with 11 positions matching TRBD1. Germline V lookup: CDR1 SGDLS, CDR2 YYNGEE. The CDR3 runs 19 residues. J lost 5 bases, V lost 0 bases, and 16 bases had no gene match. CDR3 loop: CASSVAPRGQGGRLHEQYF. In DNA, the CDR3 is TGTGCCAGCAGCGTAGCCCCACGGGGACAGGGGGGCCGACTACACGAGCAGTACTTC.

CDR3 amino acids: CAWSEDRYEQYF. The DNA of the CDR3 is TGTGCCTGGAGTGAGGACAGATACGAGCAGTACTTC. The J gene is TRBJ2-7, the V gene TRBV30; weak D call: TRBD1 (6 bases). Trimming shortened V by 1 base and J by 4 bases, and 8 bases separated the two germline ends. Per the germline V gene, CDR1 is GTSNPN and CDR2 is SVGIG (reference sequence). The CDR3 is 12 residues long.

The chain joins TRBV9 to TRBJ1-2; D unclear. The CDR3 has 15 residues. The germline V gene encodes CDR1 SGDLS and CDR2 YYNGEE. The V end lost 4 bases, the J end lost 2 bases, and 15 bases lay between the germline ends. The CDR3 protein is CASSPLMAGNYGYTF. Written as DNA, the CDR3 is TGTGCCAGCAGCCCCCTAATGGCGGGGAACTATGGCTACACCTTC.

The chain couples TRBV10-3 to TRBJ2-1, with 8 bases aligning to TRBD2. The germline V gene encodes CDR1 ENHRY and CDR2 SYGVKD. This CDR3 comprises 15 residues. V trimming: 3 bases; J trimming: 7 bases; junction bases outside the gene matches: 8. The CDR3 region is CAISDSRGLENEQFF. The DNA of the CDR3 is TGTGCCATCAGTGATTCTAGGGGACTAGAGAATGAGCAGTTCTTC.

CDR3 sequence: CASSASRGLGNQPQHF. As DNA, the CDR3 is TGTGCCAGCAGTGCATCCAGGGGGTTGGGCAATCAGCCCCAGCATTTT. V usage is TRBV6-1 and J usage is TRBJ1-5; TRBD1 aligns across 7 bases. Germline-derived CDR1 and CDR2 are MNHNS and SASEGT. The CDR3 spans 16 residues. Trimming at V came to 4 bases and at J to 2 bases, leaving 8 bases not matched to a gene.

Points on this clone: This sample also contains other DNA sequences that code for the same CDR3. The genes are TRBV11-3 and TRBJ1-1, with D uncertain. The V end lost 3 bases, the J end lost 5 bases, and 7 bases lay between the germline ends. The length of the CDR3 is 12 residues. Germline V CDR1 and CDR2: SGHNT, YENEEA. The CDR3 sequence: CASSFSGTEAFF. The CDR3 bases are TGTGCCAGCAGCTTCTCGGGGACTGAAGCTTTCTTT.

This chain connects TRBV12-5 to TRBJ1-1; D remains unclear. Germline V gene lookup returns CDR1 LGHNT and CDR2 FRNRAP. This CDR3 region has 14 residues. Trimming pared 0 bases from V and 6 bases from J, leaving 11 bases between. The CDR3 DNA reads as TGTGCTAGTGGTTTGGTGAGGCGGGCCCCTGAAGCTTTCTTT. It codes for CASGLVRRAPEAFF.

The rearrangement joins TRBV6-1 to TRBJ2-3; 10 bases align to TRBD2. J lost 10 bases, V lost 3 bases, and 16 bases had no gene match. CDR3 length: 17 amino acids. CDR1 MNHNS and CDR2 SASEGT come from the germline V gene. The CDR3 bases are TGTGCCAGCAGTGACCCCTCGGCTAGCGGGGGTCTTGCGGCGCAGTATTTT. Translation: CASSDPSASGGLAAQYF.

This CDR3 is CASSSALTGNFNNEQFF. The DNA for the CDR3 is TGTGCCAGCAGTTCCGCATTGACAGGGAATTTTAACAATGAGCAGTTCTTC. This rearrangement joins TRBV27 to TRBJ2-1, with TRBD1 matching over 7 bases. The germline V gene encodes CDR1 MNHEY and CDR2 SMNVEV (reference sequence). The CDR3 runs to 17 residues. J gave up 5 bases and V 4 bases, and 14 bases lay outside the gene matches.

The chain combines TRBV7-8 with TRBJ2-7; 7 positions match TRBD2. V lost 5 bases and J lost 7; bases outside the gene matches: 20. Germline-derived CDR1 and CDR2 are SGHVS and FQNEAQ. The CDR3 loop spans 17 amino acids. The CDR3 reads CASSPGPLAPLLEEQYF. In DNA form, the CDR3 reads TGTGCCAGCAGCCCGGGCCCACTAGCGCCCCTCCTAGAGGAGCAGTACTTC.

The chain joins TRBV5-1 to TRBJ1-4, with 9 bases identical to TRBD1. There are 14 residues in the CDR3. The germline CDR1 and CDR2 sequences are SGHRS and YFSETQ. Germline trimming cut 2 bases from V and 6 bases from J; bases unmatched to any gene: 2. The CDR3 reads CASSLWTGDEKLFF. For the CDR3, the DNA is TGCGCCAGCAGCTTATGGACAGGGGATGAAAAACTGTTTTTT. Based on the CDR3 plus reference TRBV5-1 and TRBJ1-4, the full variable domain is KAGVTQTPRYLIKTRGQQVTLSCSPISGHRSVSWYQQTPGQGLQFLFEYFSETQRNKGNFPGRFSGRQFSNSRSEMNVSTLELGDSALYLCASSLWTGDEKLFFGSGTQLSVL.

The rearrangement links TRBV12-5 to TRBJ1-4, with no clear D. The CDR3 has 13 amino acids. V dropped 5 bases and J dropped 8 bases, with 12 bases sitting between them. Germline-derived CDR1 and CDR2 are LGHNT and FRNRAP. This chain's CDR3 is CASGPPRWEKLFF. The CDR3 bases are TGTGCTAGTGGTCCTCCCCGGTGGGAAAAACTGTTTTTT.

The chain carries TRBV27 and TRBJ2-7, with a tentative D call TRBD1 (6 bases). CDR1 MNHEY and CDR2 SMNVEV come from the germline V gene (reference sequence). This CDR3 comprises 16 residues. The V end lost 1 base, the J end lost 1 base, and 14 bases lay between the germline ends. This CDR3 reads CASSLFLTGLSYEQYF. CDR3 DNA sequence: TGTGCCAGCAGTTTATTCCTGACAGGTTTGTCCTACGAGCAGTACTTC.

The sample holds one count of this clone. The chain joins TRBV29-1 to TRBJ1-1, with 7 bases identical to TRBD1. The germline V gene has CDR1 SQVTM and CDR2 ANQGSEA. The length of the CDR3 is 12 residues. The V segment lost 5 bases and the J segment 5 bases; nucleotides outside the gene matches: 5. CDR3 bases: TGCAGCGTTCAGGGGGTCCGAACTGAAGCTTTCTTT. This gives the protein CSVQGVRTEAFF.

V gene TRBV9 combines with J gene TRBJ1-1; 10 bases line up with TRBD1. CDR1 is SGDLS and CDR2 is YYNGEE in the germline V gene. V shed 2 bases, J shed 0 bases, and the junction held 4 bases outside the gene matches. The CDR3 has 16 amino acids. DNA for the CDR3: TGTGCCAGCAGCGTGAGGGACAGGGGTCTGAACACTGAAGCTTTCTTT. Its translation: CASSVRDRGLNTEAFF.

The V call is TRBV5-4, the J call TRBJ2-1; 9 bases are a match to TRBD1. Germline CDR1 reads SGHNT; CDR2 reads YYREEE (reference sequence). Trimming took 5 bases from V and 4 from J; bases not matched to a gene: 4. CDR3 length: 14 residues. The CDR3: CASRMDRGYNEQFF. CDR3 coding DNA: TGTGCCAGCAGGATGGACAGGGGATACAATGAGCAGTTCTTC.

The chain uses TRBV30 and TRBJ2-3; 9 bases map to TRBD1. Germline lookup yields CDR1 GTSNPN and CDR2 SVGIG (reference sequence). The length of the CDR3 is 16 residues. V was pared by 3 bases and J by 6 bases, with 13 bases of the junction left unmatched. As DNA, the CDR3 is TGTGCCTGGAGCCGCCTAGGACAGGGGTTTAAGGATACGCAGTATTTT. It encodes CAWSRLGQGFKDTQYF.

This clone has just a few counts. As DNA, the CDR3 is TGTGCCAGTAGTATACGCCGCCAGGGGAATGAAAAACTGTTTTTT. Translation gives CASSIRRQGNEKLFF. The rearrangement links TRBV19 to TRBJ1-4; tentatively, D is TRBD1 (6 bases). Trimming removed 2 bases at V and 5 bases at J, with 12 bases between. The CDR3 totals 15 residues. CDR1 and CDR2 from the germline V gene are LNHDA and SQIVND (reference sequence).

The V and J genes are TRBV14 and TRBJ1-2, with no clear D. The CDR3 sequence is 14 residues long. V was trimmed by 5 bases and J by 4 bases, leaving 14 bases between them. Per germline, CDR1 SGHDN and CDR2 FVKESK. Here the CDR3 DNA reads TGTGCCAGCAGCTTAACAACACCGCCCTATGGCTACACCTTC. It specifies CASSLTTPPYGYTF.